This record looks at one T cell receptor (beta chain) sequence and its context. This record belongs to a study of shared clonotypes between healthy human individuals. The CDR3 is 16 residues long. Trimming removed 4 bases at V and 6 bases at J, with 16 bases between. Per the germline V gene, CDR1 is SNHLY and CDR2 is FYNNEI. Libraries were prepared by immunoSEQ multiplex PCR; TCRdb keeps only in-frame clonotypes and omits some of them. Here the sample spans around 980,000 clones, approximately 80% being singletons. This sequence joins TRBV2 and TRBJ2-6; D may correspond to TRBD1 or TRBD2 (5 bases each). The clonotype was recovered from a man younger than 35 in good health. Some clones in this sample may be carry-over from other donors' samples. Sequenced input: memory CD4+ T cells from PBMCs. Subset here: CD45RA-negative fraction. CDR3 nucleotides: TGTGCCAGCAGTGCAGGGACGGGTTTGTTGGCCAACGTCCTGACTTTC. It is translated as CASSAGTGLLANVLTF.